The rows below give T cell receptor beta chains drawn from one sample of a study of neurological immune-mediated disorders. In TCRdb, the 5' RACE reads were re-called with MiXCR into one record per CDR3 protein. The data show roughly 88,000 distinct CDR3 sequences, under 4.5% seen once. Sample: PBMCs. These receptor sequences come from a woman aged 45-65 years with multiple sclerosis. The CDR3 runs from the conserved cysteine through the conserved F or W. The D gene is left open where the match is weak. The listing skips clone size in some rows; elsewhere it reads once, few, many or a size class.

abundance | j_gene | v_gene | d_gene | CDR3nt | CDR3aa
many | TRBJ1-1 | TRBV4-3 | NA | TGCGCCAGCAGCCAAGGAGGAGGAGGGTTGAGGCTTGCTGAAGCTTTCTTT | CASSQGGGGLRLAEAFF
many | TRBJ1-3 | TRBV12-3/TRBV12-4 | NA | TGTGCCAGCAGTCGGGGCCGGGGAGGAAACACCATATATTTT | CASSRGRGGNTIYF
few | TRBJ2-2 | TRBV9 | TRBD2 | TGTGCCAGCGGCTCCTCCGGGACTAGCGCCGGGGAGCTGTTTTTT | CASGSSGTSAGELFF
few | TRBJ1-5 | TRBV5-6 | TRBD1 | TGTGCCAGCAGCTTGGGACAGGGGGGAAAGCCCCAGCATTTT | CASSLGQGGKPQHF
many | TRBJ2-7 | TRBV5-1 | NA | TGCGCCAGCAGCGAGACTCGAGGTGGGAATGAGCAGTACTTC | CASSETRGGNEQYF
many | TRBJ1-3 | TRBV7-9 | NA | TGTGCCAGCAGCTTAGGGGGCACCGTACTCTCTGGAAACACCATATATTTT | CASSLGGTVLSGNTIYF
many | TRBJ2-7 | TRBV5-1 | NA | TGCGCCAGCAGTCCAGGGATGGGTTACGAGCAGTACTTC | CASSPGMGYEQYF
many | TRBJ1-2 | TRBV6-5 | TRBD1 | TGTGCCAGCAGAAGCAGGACAGGGAGAGACCTATATGGCTACACCTTC | CASRSRTGRDLYGYTF
many | TRBJ2-5 | TRBV7-8 | TRBD2 | TGTGCCAGCAGCTTAGAAATCTTAGCGGGAGAGACCCAGTACTTC | CASSLEILAGETQYF
many | TRBJ2-5 | TRBV20-1 | NA | TGCAGTGCTAGAGTGGCAGGTCAAGAGACCCAGTACTTC | CSARVAGQETQYF
many | TRBJ1-4 | TRBV20-1 | NA | TGCAGTGCTAGAGTTCTGGGGGATGGGGCTAATGAAAAACTGTTTTTT | CSARVLGDGANEKLFF
NA | TRBJ1-4 | TRBV12-3/TRBV12-4 | NA | TGTGACAGCAGTTTCGGGGATGAAAAACTGTTTTTT | CDSSFGDEKLFF
many | TRBJ1-1 | TRBV7-9 | NA | TGTGCCAGCAGCTCGGAAGGGGGGGGCTTCACTGAAGCTTTCTTT | CASSSEGGGFTEAFF
many | TRBJ2-2 | TRBV15 | NA | TGTGCCACCAGCAGAGATCGGGCGTCCGGGGAGCTGTTTTTT | CATSRDRASGELFF
many | TRBJ2-7 | TRBV7-4 | NA | TGTGCCAGCAGCTTAGGCGAGCAGTACTTC | CASSLGEQYF
many | TRBJ2-2 | TRBV7-9 | NA | TGTGCCAGCAGCTTAGATTTACAGCAGAACACCGGGGAGCTGTTTTTT | CASSLDLQQNTGELFF
many | TRBJ1-1 | TRBV5-6 | NA | TGTGCCAGCAGCACGAGCGCCACTGAAGCTTTCTTT | CASSTSATEAFF
many | TRBJ2-3 | TRBV5-1 | NA | TGCGCCAGCAGCTTGGTAATTAGCACAGATACGCAGTATTTT | CASSLVISTDTQYF
many | TRBJ2-5 | TRBV5-1 | TRBD2 | TGCGCCAGCAGCCGGACTAGCGGGGTGGAGACCCAGTACTTC | CASSRTSGVETQYF
many | TRBJ2-1 | TRBV5-6 | TRBD2 | TGTGCCAGCAGCCCCCTCGGGACTAGCGGGGTATATGAGCAGTTCTTC | CASSPLGTSGVYEQFF
many | TRBJ2-5 | TRBV29-1 | TRBD2 | TGCAGCGTTGAAGCCCAGCGGGGGGTGTTTGAGACCCAGTACTTC | CSVEAQRGVFETQYF
few | TRBJ2-7 | TRBV7-2 | NA | TGTGCCAGCAGCACCCCCTGGGTTGTGTCCTTCTACGAGCAGTACTTC | CASSTPWVVSFYEQYF
many | TRBJ1-2 | TRBV5-1 | NA | TGCGCCAGCAGCTTGGCCGGAGAGGGGGTCTTTGGCTACACCTTC | CASSLAGEGVFGYTF
many | TRBJ2-5 | TRBV5-1 | NA | TGCGCCAGCAGCTTGGGTTCCCAGTACTTC | CASSLGSQYF
many | TRBJ2-2 | TRBV12-3/TRBV12-4 | NA | TGTGCCAGCAGCTTGGTGGGGATTACCGGGGAGCTGTTTTTT | CASSLVGITGELFF
many | TRBJ1-5 | TRBV5-1 | TRBD1 | TGCGCCAGCAGTCCGACAGGGGGCTCGGGTCAGCCCCAGCATTTT | CASSPTGGSGQPQHF
many | TRBJ2-2 | TRBV7-2 | TRBD1 | TGTGCCAGCAGCCCAGACAGGGTAACCGGGGAGCTGTTTTTT | CASSPDRVTGELFF
many | TRBJ2-5 | TRBV6-1 | TRBD2 | TGTGCCAGCAGCGCCGGGACTAGCGGACAAGAGACCCAGTACTTC | CASSAGTSGQETQYF
many | TRBJ2-7 | TRBV5-1 | TRBD1 | TGCGCCAGCAGCCCCGGGACAGGGACCTACGAGCAGTACTTC | CASSPGTGTYEQYF
many | TRBJ2-3 | TRBV7-2 | NA | TGTGCCAGCAGCTTAGGATGGGGGATGAGCACAGATACGCAGTATTTT | CASSLGWGMSTDTQYF
many | TRBJ2-5 | TRBV5-1 | TRBD2 | TGCGCCAGCAGCTACCGGACTAGCGGGGGCCGAGGACTCAAAGAGACCCAGTACTTC | CASSYRTSGGRGLKETQYF
many | TRBJ2-3 | TRBV5-6 | NA | TGTGCCAGCAGCTTCCTCACTAGAAGCACAGATACGCAGTATTTT | CASSFLTRSTDTQYF
many | TRBJ2-3 | TRBV9 | TRBD2 | TGTGCCAGCAGCACCCTGGAGCGGGGGGGAATAGATACGCAGTATTTT | CASSTLERGGIDTQYF
many | TRBJ1-5 | TRBV20-1 | NA | TGCAGTGCCATCGACACGTTCAATCAGCCCCAGCATTTT | CSAIDTFNQPQHF
many | TRBJ1-2 | TRBV28 | NA | TGTGCCAGCAGTTTACCGGGTTCGGGAACAGGACGCTCCGCTTCTAACTATGGCTACACCTTC | CASSLPGSGTGRSASNYGYTF
many | TRBJ1-2 | TRBV6-6 | NA | TGTGCCAGCAAATACCGGACAGACACGACCTATGGCTACACCTTC | CASKYRTDTTYGYTF
NA | TRBJ1-1 | TRBV12-3/TRBV12-4 | NA | TGTGCCAGCAGTCCCCGAAAGAGAAACACTGAAGCTTTCTTT | CASSPRKRNTEAFF
many | TRBJ1-1 | TRBV20-1 | TRBD1 | TGCAGTGCTCCCCTCGGGACAGCCAACACTGAAGCTTTCTTT | CSAPLGTANTEAFF
many | TRBJ2-7 | TRBV5-1 | TRBD1 | TGCGCCAGCAGCTTGGAACCGCAGGGGGCAGGGAACGAGCAGTACTTC | CASSLEPQGAGNEQYF
few | TRBJ2-3 | TRBV4-1 | NA | TGCGCCAGCAGCCAAGACAGGGGCACAGATACGCAGTATTTT | CASSQDRGTDTQYF
many | TRBJ2-3 | TRBV10-3 | NA | TGTGCCACTCTAGTGTATACGCAGTATTTT | CATLVYTQYF
many | TRBJ2-2 | TRBV20-1 | NA | TGCAGTGCTCCCCAGGCGACTTCTAACACCGGGGAGCTGTTTTTT | CSAPQATSNTGELFF
NA | TRBJ1-4 | TRBV16 | NA | TGTGCCAGCAGAGCGGGACGATATGAAAAACTGTTTTTT | CASRAGRYEKLFF